This T cell receptor beta chain stems from a study of T cells expressing NK-cell markers. With the 5' RACE reads reprocessed, TCRdb shows one record per CDR3 protein and no DNA. This table lists roughly 450,000 distinct CDR3 sequences. The CDR3 runs to 16 residues. The rearrangement links TRBV12-3 or TRBV12-4 to TRBJ2-7; TCRdb proposes TRBD2, but this gene call is untestable without DNA. Sequencing was carried out using blood T cells: a sorted CD56 or NKG2C T cell subset, CD4+ or CD8+ T cells, or bulk PBMC T cells (not recorded which). The TCR sequence derives from a woman aged 45 to 65 in good health. The CDR3 sequence: CASSLGIGQRNYEQYF.